Listed below are T cell receptor beta chains from one sample, sequenced in a study of Ad26.COV2.S vaccination and SARS-CoV-2 variants. Generated by immunoSEQ multiplex PCR, the TCRdb table keeps only in-frame clones and is missing some. The data hold about 98,000 clones, with around three quarters observed a single time. The sample was peripheral blood, taken after recovery from COVID-19. Receptors originate from a human donor who had recovered from COVID-19. CDR3s include the opening cysteine and the closing phenylalanine or tryptophan. A D gene is named only where the DNA matches it firmly. Clone size appears in some rows only: once, few, many, or a class for an expanded clone.

len: 13; j_gene: TRBJ2-7; v_gene: TRBV2; d_gene: .; abundance: .; CDR3aa: CASSEGPYHEQYF; CDR3nt: TGTGCCAGCAGTGAAGGCCCCTATCACGAGCAGTACTTC
len: 13; j_gene: TRBJ1-1; v_gene: TRBV7-9; d_gene: .; abundance: .; CDR3aa: CASSLVLDTEAFF; CDR3nt: TGTGCCAGCAGCTTAGTGCTGGACACTGAAGCTTTCTTT
len: 16; j_gene: TRBJ2-4; v_gene: TRBV2; d_gene: TRBD2; abundance: .; CDR3aa: CASSVALAGRGNIQYF; CDR3nt: TGTGCCAGCAGTGTGGCGCTAGCGGGTAGGGGGAACATTCAGTACTTC
len: 14; j_gene: TRBJ1-2; v_gene: TRBV9; d_gene: .; abundance: .; CDR3aa: CASSVADEGSGYTF; CDR3nt: TGTGCCAGCAGCGTAGCCGACGAGGGGTCTGGCTACACCTTC
len: 16; j_gene: TRBJ2-6; v_gene: TRBV28; d_gene: .; abundance: .; CDR3aa: CASSPEDSSGANVLTF; CDR3nt: TGTGCCAGCAGTCCCGAGGACAGTTCCGGGGCCAACGTCCTGACTTTC
len: 14; j_gene: TRBJ1-2; v_gene: TRBV5-1; d_gene: .; abundance: .; CDR3aa: CASSPQNGDYGYTF; CDR3nt: TGCGCCAGCAGCCCCCAAAACGGCGACTATGGCTACACCTTC
len: 14; j_gene: TRBJ2-3; v_gene: TRBV5-6; d_gene: .; abundance: .; CDR3aa: CASSSLVYTDTQYF; CDR3nt: TGTGCCAGCAGCTCCCTAGTCTACACAGATACGCAGTATTTT
len: 14; j_gene: TRBJ2-5; v_gene: TRBV28; d_gene: .; abundance: .; CDR3aa: CASSLNLVPGTQYF; CDR3nt: TGTGCCAGCAGTCTCAACCTCGTCCCAGGCACCCAGTACTTC
len: 14; j_gene: TRBJ1-1; v_gene: TRBV5-1; d_gene: .; abundance: .; CDR3aa: CASSLGSMNTEAFF; CDR3nt: TGCGCCAGCAGCTTGGGCAGTATGAACACTGAAGCTTTCTTT
len: 13; j_gene: TRBJ1-2; v_gene: TRBV24-1; d_gene: TRBD1; abundance: .; CDR3aa: CATNGRGDYGYTF; CDR3nt: TGTGCCACCAATGGCAGGGGGGACTATGGCTACACCTTC
len: 14; j_gene: TRBJ2-2; v_gene: TRBV6-5; d_gene: .; abundance: .; CDR3aa: CASRSQANTGELFF; CDR3nt: TGTGCCAGCAGGTCGCAGGCGAACACCGGGGAGCTGTTTTTT
len: 15; j_gene: TRBJ1-2; v_gene: TRBV7-2; d_gene: .; abundance: once; CDR3aa: CASSANPPLLYGYTF; CDR3nt: TGTGCCAGCAGCGCAAACCCCCCCCTCCTTTATGGCTACACCTTC
len: 11; j_gene: TRBJ1-1; v_gene: TRBV14; d_gene: .; abundance: few; CDR3aa: CASSQHTEAFF; CDR3nt: TGTGCCAGCAGCCAGCACACTGAAGCTTTCTTT
len: 14; j_gene: TRBJ2-1; v_gene: TRBV4-1; d_gene: .; abundance: .; CDR3aa: CASSQPDRPGMQFF; CDR3nt: TGCGCCAGCAGCCAACCGGACCGACCAGGGATGCAGTTCTTC
len: 17; j_gene: TRBJ1-1; v_gene: TRBV7-9; d_gene: TRBD1; abundance: .; CDR3aa: CASSLAAGTGRNTEAFF; CDR3nt: TGTGCCAGCAGCTTAGCGGCCGGGACAGGGCGGAACACTGAAGCTTTCTTT
len: 12; j_gene: TRBJ2-1; v_gene: TRBV19; d_gene: .; abundance: .; CDR3aa: CASSISGYEQFF; CDR3nt: TGTGCCAGTAGTATTTCAGGGTATGAGCAGTTCTTC
len: 13; j_gene: TRBJ1-2; v_gene: TRBV12-3/TRBV12-4; d_gene: .; abundance: .; CDR3aa: CASSRGGGRSYTF; CDR3nt: TGTGCCAGCAGCCGAGGGGGAGGTCGCAGCTACACCTTC
len: 16; j_gene: TRBJ2-3; v_gene: TRBV2; d_gene: .; abundance: .; CDR3aa: CASSVYTGQVGDTQYF; CDR3nt: TGTGCCAGCAGTGTTTATACAGGGCAGGTGGGCGATACGCAGTATTTT
len: 13; j_gene: TRBJ1-1; v_gene: TRBV3-1/TRBV3-2; d_gene: .; abundance: .; CDR3aa: CASSPYPTLEAFF; CDR3nt: TGTGCCAGCAGCCCCTACCCTACACTGGAAGCTTTCTTT
len: 19; j_gene: TRBJ2-1; v_gene: TRBV14; d_gene: TRBD1; abundance: .; CDR3aa: CASSQDLRRFGTDPVEQFF; CDR3nt: TGTGCCAGCAGCCAAGATCTGAGGCGGTTCGGGACAGACCCGGTTGAGCAGTTCTTC
len: 12; j_gene: TRBJ1-2; v_gene: TRBV28; d_gene: .; abundance: .; CDR3aa: CASSLNTVGYTF; CDR3nt: TGTGCCAGCAGTTTAAATACAGTCGGCTACACCTTC
len: 15; j_gene: TRBJ1-2; v_gene: TRBV30; d_gene: .; abundance: .; CDR3aa: CAWSVGSGEVYGYTF; CDR3nt: TGTGCCTGGAGTGTAGGGTCAGGGGAGGTCTATGGCTACACCTTC
len: 18; j_gene: TRBJ2-7; v_gene: TRBV4-3; d_gene: .; abundance: .; CDR3aa: CASSQDSKTGDYSYEQYF; CDR3nt: TGCGCCAGCAGCCAAGACAGTAAGACAGGGGACTACTCCTACGAGCAGTACTTC
len: 17; j_gene: TRBJ2-3; v_gene: TRBV9; d_gene: .; abundance: .; CDR3aa: CASSARPMGGGTDTQYF; CDR3nt: TGTGCCAGCAGCGCGCGCCCGATGGGCGGGGGCACAGATACGCAGTATTTT
len: 17; j_gene: TRBJ1-3; v_gene: TRBV4-2; d_gene: TRBD1; abundance: once; CDR3aa: CASSQERGPRSGNTIYF; CDR3nt: TGTGCCAGCAGCCAAGAAAGGGGGCCCCGCTCTGGAAACACCATATATTTT
len: 14; j_gene: TRBJ1-2; v_gene: TRBV20-1; d_gene: .; abundance: .; CDR3aa: CSANDRSRIYGYTF; CDR3nt: TGCAGTGCTAATGACAGGTCCCGCATTTATGGCTACACCTTC
len: 14; j_gene: TRBJ2-2; v_gene: TRBV29-1; d_gene: TRBD1; abundance: .; CDR3aa: CSVPGQRNTGELFF; CDR3nt: TGCAGCGTCCCGGGACAGAGAAACACCGGGGAGCTGTTTTTT
len: 17; j_gene: TRBJ1-2; v_gene: TRBV5-4; d_gene: TRBD1; abundance: .; CDR3aa: CASSIRPTGDFNYGYTF; CDR3nt: TGTGCCAGCAGCATTCGCCCGACAGGGGACTTTAACTATGGCTACACCTTC
len: 14; j_gene: TRBJ2-1; v_gene: TRBV28; d_gene: TRBD2; abundance: .; CDR3aa: CASSISGYYNEQFF; CDR3nt: TGTGCCAGCTCTATTAGCGGGTATTACAATGAGCAGTTCTTC
len: 14; j_gene: TRBJ2-1; v_gene: TRBV2; d_gene: TRBD2; abundance: .; CDR3aa: CASSPPLAGTEQFF; CDR3nt: TGTGCCAGCAGCCCTCCGCTAGCGGGGACTGAGCAGTTCTTC
len: 15; j_gene: TRBJ1-1; v_gene: TRBV2; d_gene: TRBD1; abundance: few; CDR3aa: CATAPGTGANTEAFF; CDR3nt: TGTGCTACAGCCCCAGGGACAGGGGCGAACACTGAAGCTTTCTTT
len: 15; j_gene: TRBJ2-2; v_gene: TRBV7-3; d_gene: .; abundance: .; CDR3aa: CASSLTQTGTGELFF; CDR3nt: TGTGCCAGCAGCTTAACTCAAACGGGCACCGGGGAGCTGTTTTTT
len: 12; j_gene: TRBJ1-6; v_gene: TRBV3-1/TRBV3-2; d_gene: .; abundance: .; CDR3aa: CASSQEPSPLHF; CDR3nt: TGTGCCAGCAGCCAAGAACCTTCACCCCTCCACTTT
len: 15; j_gene: TRBJ2-7; v_gene: TRBV11-2; d_gene: TRBD1; abundance: .; CDR3aa: CASSDGRGPSYEQYF; CDR3nt: TGTGCCAGCAGCGACGGCAGGGGGCCATCCTACGAGCAGTACTTC
len: 14; j_gene: TRBJ2-3; v_gene: TRBV7-2; d_gene: TRBD2; abundance: .; CDR3aa: CASILAGGTDTQYF; CDR3nt: TGTGCCAGCATCCTAGCGGGGGGCACAGATACGCAGTATTTT
len: 15; j_gene: TRBJ2-3; v_gene: TRBV20-1; d_gene: TRBD2; abundance: once; CDR3aa: CSASRSSGPQGSQYF; CDR3nt: TGCAGTGCTAGTAGGTCTAGCGGGCCTCAGGGGTCGCAGTATTTT
len: 15; j_gene: TRBJ1-2; v_gene: TRBV6-1; d_gene: .; abundance: .; CDR3aa: CASSEAGATNYGYTF; CDR3nt: TGTGCCAGCAGTGAAGCGGGGGCCACCAACTATGGCTACACCTTC
len: 15; j_gene: TRBJ2-6; v_gene: TRBV18; d_gene: .; abundance: .; CDR3aa: CASSPSGTWANVLTF; CDR3nt: TGTGCCAGCTCACCATCCGGGACCTGGGCCAACGTCCTGACTTTC
len: 15; j_gene: TRBJ2-5; v_gene: TRBV19; d_gene: TRBD2; abundance: .; CDR3aa: CASSIAGGRQETQYF; CDR3nt: TGTGCCAGTAGTATAGCGGGGGGTCGACAAGAGACCCAGTACTTC
len: 15; j_gene: TRBJ1-3; v_gene: TRBV9; d_gene: .; abundance: .; CDR3aa: CASSVNADSGNTIYF; CDR3nt: TGTGCCAGCAGCGTTAACGCAGACTCTGGAAACACCATATATTTT
len: 15; j_gene: TRBJ1-3; v_gene: TRBV6-5; d_gene: .; abundance: .; CDR3aa: CASSPLTGFGNTIYF; CDR3nt: TGTGCCAGCAGTCCCCTGACGGGTTTTGGAAACACCATATATTTT
len: 16; j_gene: TRBJ2-1; v_gene: TRBV5-4; d_gene: .; abundance: .; CDR3aa: CASSFGAGVGGFEQFF; CDR3nt: TGTGCCAGCAGCTTTGGGGCTGGGGTAGGGGGGTTTGAGCAGTTCTTC
len: 13; j_gene: TRBJ1-5; v_gene: TRBV7-2; d_gene: .; abundance: once; CDR3aa: CASSTRGGQPQHF; CDR3nt: TGTGCCAGCAGCACTAGGGGGGGCCAGCCCCAGCATTTT
len: 13; j_gene: TRBJ1-5; v_gene: TRBV5-1; d_gene: .; abundance: few; CDR3aa: CASSPGGNQPQHF; CDR3nt: TGCGCCAGCAGCCCTGGCGGCAATCAGCCCCAGCATTTT
len: 16; j_gene: TRBJ2-3; v_gene: TRBV30; d_gene: .; abundance: .; CDR3aa: CAWTRLGGAGTDTQYF; CDR3nt: TGTGCCTGGACGAGGCTAGGGGGGGCTGGCACAGATACGCAGTATTTT
len: 14; j_gene: TRBJ1-1; v_gene: TRBV5-1; d_gene: TRBD1; abundance: .; CDR3aa: CASSWGQKNTEAFF; CDR3nt: TGCGCCAGCAGCTGGGGACAGAAGAACACTGAAGCTTTCTTT
len: 15; j_gene: TRBJ1-1; v_gene: TRBV11-2; d_gene: TRBD1; abundance: .; CDR3aa: CASSLGQGLISEAFF; CDR3nt: TGTGCCAGCAGCCTAGGACAGGGCTTAATTTCTGAAGCTTTCTTT
len: 12; j_gene: TRBJ1-1; v_gene: TRBV7-9; d_gene: .; abundance: few; CDR3aa: CASSLSDAEAFF; CDR3nt: TGTGCCAGCAGCTTATCGGACGCTGAAGCTTTCTTT
len: 11; j_gene: TRBJ2-7; v_gene: TRBV5-6; d_gene: .; abundance: .; CDR3aa: CASSVGNEQYF; CDR3nt: TGTGCCAGCAGCGTGGGAAACGAGCAGTACTTC
len: 15; j_gene: TRBJ2-7; v_gene: TRBV6-5; d_gene: .; abundance: .; CDR3aa: CASSSHGDGRNEQYF; CDR3nt: TGTGCCAGCAGTTCCCACGGAGATGGGAGGAACGAGCAGTACTTC
len: 13; j_gene: TRBJ2-5; v_gene: TRBV5-4; d_gene: .; abundance: .; CDR3aa: CASSLNRAETQYF; CDR3nt: TGTGCCAGCAGCTTAAACCGGGCGGAGACCCAGTACTTC
len: 14; j_gene: TRBJ2-5; v_gene: TRBV16; d_gene: TRBD1; abundance: .; CDR3aa: CASSKTGRGETQYF; CDR3nt: TGTGCCAGCAGCAAGACAGGGCGCGGGGAGACCCAGTACTTC
len: 13; j_gene: TRBJ1-5; v_gene: TRBV10-3; d_gene: .; abundance: .; CDR3aa: CAIRADLNQPQHF; CDR3nt: TGTGCCATCAGAGCCGATCTGAATCAGCCCCAGCATTTT